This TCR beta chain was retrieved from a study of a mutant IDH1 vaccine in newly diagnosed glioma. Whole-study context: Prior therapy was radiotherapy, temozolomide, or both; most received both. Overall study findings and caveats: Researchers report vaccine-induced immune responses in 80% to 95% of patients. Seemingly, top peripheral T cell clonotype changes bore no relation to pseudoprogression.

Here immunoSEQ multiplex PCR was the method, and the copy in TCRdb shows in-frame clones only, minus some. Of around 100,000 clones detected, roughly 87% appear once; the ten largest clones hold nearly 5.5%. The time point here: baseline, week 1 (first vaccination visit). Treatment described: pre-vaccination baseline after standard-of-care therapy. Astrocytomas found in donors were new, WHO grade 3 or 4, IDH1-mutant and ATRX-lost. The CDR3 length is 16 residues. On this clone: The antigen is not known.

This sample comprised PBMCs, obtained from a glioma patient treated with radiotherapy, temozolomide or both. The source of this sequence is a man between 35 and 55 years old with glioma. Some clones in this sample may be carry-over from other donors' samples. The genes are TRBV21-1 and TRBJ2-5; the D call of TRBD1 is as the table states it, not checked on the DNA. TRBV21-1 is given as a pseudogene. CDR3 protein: CASSKATGQGRETQYF. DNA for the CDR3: TGTGCCAGCAGCAAAGCGACCGGGCAGGGTAGGGAGACCCAGTACTTC.